This T cell receptor beta chain stems from a study of blood T cell repertoires in COVID-19. Study-level background: Specimens from acute and convalescent COVID-19 originated in the United States, Italy and Spain. PBMCs, B-cell-depleted T cells, or T cells provided the cDNA or gDNA that made up the material.

In the original processing: Amplifying reference gene primers gave estimates of nucleated cell counts. Here immunoSEQ multiplex PCR was the method, and the copy in TCRdb shows in-frame clones only, minus some. The V and J calls and the clone size are those of that table, but D and trimming were determined from the DNA. The table includes around 220,000 clones, roughly 84% detected once. The receptor comes from a woman aged 40 to 49 with active or convalescent COVID-19. Material for sequencing was peripheral blood.

The CDR3 DNA is TGTGCCAGCAGCCGAACCGGGGGCTACACCTTC. As protein: CASSRTGGYTF. This sequence joins TRBV3-1 (or the pseudogene TRBV3-2) and TRBJ1-2; no clear D gene. Trimming stripped 4 bases from V and 8 bases from J, with 8 bases between. In germline, CDR1 is LGHDT, CDR2 YNNKEL (reference sequence). The CDR3 loop spans 11 amino acids.